This T cell receptor (beta chain) originates from a study of T-cell memory formation after mild COVID-19. The 5'RACE method, run with constant-segment primers, produced TCR alpha and TCR beta cDNA libraries (carrying sample barcodes and UMIs). TCRdb recomputed calls from the 5' RACE reads with MiXCR, one row per CDR3 protein. The data show some 120,000 distinct CDR3 sequences, around 6.3% seen once. Study findings and constraints: CD4+ contracting clones were found mainly in CM and EM, and CD8+ ones in EMRA.

This CDR3 has 13 amino acids. Trimming removed 5 bases at V and 10 bases at J, with 15 bases between. This clonotype appeared many times. Antigen: not known. Sequenced sample: PBMCs or a T cell subset sorted from them (not recorded which). The TCR sequence derives from an adult woman who had mild COVID-19 (a few samples of this study predate the infection). Cell type and time point are not known. The rearrangement joins TRBV12-3 or TRBV12-4 to TRBJ2-1, with a tentative D call TRBD2 (5 bases). The CDR3 bases are TGTGCCAGCAGTCCTTTGTCCCCGGGGGAGCAGTTCTTC. It encodes CASSPLSPGEQFF.